A selection of T cell receptor beta chains follows, all from one sample in a study of Graves' ophthalmopathy and Graves' hyperthyroidism. TCRdb analysed the multiplex PCR reads with MiXCR anew, one entry per CDR3 protein. The sample consists of about 500,000 distinct CDR3 sequences, around 15% of them appearing once. Sequencing used blood. The receptor source for this set is a woman aged 25 to 39 with Graves' ophthalmopathy. The CDR3 runs from the conserved cysteine through the conserved F or W. Fields, in order: CDR3 protein, CDR3 DNA, J gene, V gene, D gene, clone size. A D gene is named only where the DNA matches it firmly. For some rows the clone size is stated as once, few or many, or as a class when expanded; others skip it.

cdr3_aa: CASRGTGGGFGIQYF
cdr3_nt: TGTGCCAGCAGAGGGACAGGGGGCGGTTTTGGCATTCAGTACTTC
j_call: TRBJ2-4
v_call: TRBV28
d_call: TRBD1
clone_size: many

cdr3_aa: CASSPGLGQGVDGYTF
cdr3_nt: TGTGCCAGCAGCCCCGGGCTGGGACAGGGGGTTGACGGCTACACCTTC
j_call: TRBJ1-2
v_call: TRBV11-2
d_call: TRBD1
clone_size: many

cdr3_aa: CASSLRGKGAFF
cdr3_nt: TGTGCCAGCAGCTTACGGGGAAAGGGGGCTTTCTTT
j_call: TRBJ1-1
v_call: TRBV7-6
d_call: .
clone_size: many

cdr3_aa: CAWRSGLRMNTEAFF
cdr3_nt: TGTGCCTGGAGGTCAGGGTTACGTATGAACACTGAAGCTTTCTTT
j_call: TRBJ1-1
v_call: TRBV30
d_call: .
clone_size: few

cdr3_aa: CAWSGGNNQPQHF
cdr3_nt: TGTGCCTGGAGTGGAGGAAACAATCAGCCCCAGCATTTT
j_call: TRBJ1-5
v_call: TRBV30
d_call: .
clone_size: many

cdr3_aa: CASREYEGGTEAFF
cdr3_nt: TGTGCCAGCAGGGAGTACGAGGGGGGCACTGAAGCTTTCTTT
j_call: TRBJ1-1
v_call: TRBV12-3/TRBV12-4
d_call: .
clone_size: many

cdr3_aa: CATSVSRAAGELFF
cdr3_nt: TGTGCCACCAGTGTGAGCAGGGCCGCCGGGGAGCTGTTTTTT
j_call: TRBJ2-2
v_call: TRBV12-3/TRBV12-4
d_call: .
clone_size: .

cdr3_aa: CASSSTRVEFYEQYF
cdr3_nt: TGTGCCAGCAGTTCGACACGGGTGGAATTCTACGAGCAGTACTTC
j_call: TRBJ2-7
v_call: TRBV6-2/TRBV6-3
d_call: .
clone_size: many

cdr3_aa: CASSPRRTGTMNTEAFF
cdr3_nt: TGTGCCAGCAGCCCACGACGGACAGGAACCATGAACACTGAAGCTTTCTTT
j_call: TRBJ1-1
v_call: TRBV12-3/TRBV12-4
d_call: TRBD1
clone_size: .

cdr3_aa: CASSLAPGGAYEQYF
cdr3_nt: TGTGCCAGCAGTTTAGCGCCGGGAGGGGCCTACGAGCAGTACTTC
j_call: TRBJ2-7
v_call: TRBV12-3/TRBV12-4
d_call: TRBD2
clone_size: many

cdr3_aa: CASSFGNSNQPQHF
cdr3_nt: TGCGCCAGCAGTTTTGGGAATAGCAATCAGCCCCAGCATTTT
j_call: TRBJ1-5
v_call: TRBV5-1
d_call: .
clone_size: few

cdr3_aa: CASSGPEGYEQYF
cdr3_nt: TGTGCCAGCAGCGGACCCGAGGGTTACGAGCAGTACTTC
j_call: TRBJ2-7
v_call: TRBV2
d_call: .
clone_size: many

cdr3_aa: CASRGHFGDTEAFF
cdr3_nt: TGTGCCAGCCGCGGACACTTTGGGGACACTGAAGCTTTCTTT
j_call: TRBJ1-1
v_call: TRBV6-1
d_call: .
clone_size: many

cdr3_aa: CATSFGTDTEAFF
cdr3_nt: TGTGCCACCAGTTTCGGGACAGACACTGAAGCTTTCTTT
j_call: TRBJ1-1
v_call: TRBV24-1
d_call: TRBD1
clone_size: few

cdr3_aa: CASRTTRGTYGYTF
cdr3_nt: TGTGCCAGCAGAACCACCAGGGGTACCTATGGCTACACCTTC
j_call: TRBJ1-2
v_call: TRBV28
d_call: .
clone_size: many

cdr3_aa: CASKSRNYEQYF
cdr3_nt: TGTGCCAGCAAAAGTAGAAACTACGAGCAGTACTTC
j_call: TRBJ2-7
v_call: TRBV12-3/TRBV12-4
d_call: .
clone_size: once

cdr3_aa: CASRSDRAYEQYF
cdr3_nt: TGTGCCAGCAGATCGGACAGGGCCTACGAGCAGTACTTC
j_call: TRBJ2-7
v_call: TRBV25-1
d_call: TRBD1
clone_size: few

cdr3_aa: CASSSGNTGELFF
cdr3_nt: TGTGCCAGCAGCTCGGGAAACACCGGGGAGCTGTTTTTT
j_call: TRBJ2-2
v_call: TRBV7-3
d_call: .
clone_size: many

cdr3_aa: CSVDREETQYF
cdr3_nt: TGCAGTGTCGACAGGGAAGAGACCCAGTACTTC
j_call: TRBJ2-5
v_call: TRBV20-1
d_call: TRBD1
clone_size: many

cdr3_aa: CSARDSGRGYF
cdr3_nt: TGCAGTGCTAGGGACTCGGGGAGAGGGTACTTC
j_call: TRBJ2-7
v_call: TRBV20-1
d_call: .
clone_size: .

cdr3_aa: CASSPGGGANTIYF
cdr3_nt: TGTGCCAGCAGCCCCGGCGGGGGCGCGAACACCATATATTTT
j_call: TRBJ1-3
v_call: TRBV7-9
d_call: .
clone_size: many

cdr3_aa: CASRPGGLRGVTYEQYF
cdr3_nt: TGTGCCAGCAGGCCGGGAGGCCTTCGGGGAGTCACCTACGAGCAGTACTTC
j_call: TRBJ2-7
v_call: TRBV28
d_call: TRBD2
clone_size: .

cdr3_aa: CASSNGQGAAFF
cdr3_nt: TGTGCCAGCAGCAACGGACAGGGGGCGGCTTTCTTT
j_call: TRBJ1-1
v_call: TRBV7-9
d_call: TRBD1
clone_size: many

cdr3_aa: CSAPTPGQDYEQYF
cdr3_nt: TGCAGTGCTCCTACCCCGGGACAAGACTACGAGCAGTACTTC
j_call: TRBJ2-7
v_call: TRBV20-1
d_call: .
clone_size: many

cdr3_aa: CASSRDRGPEQYF
cdr3_nt: TGTGCCAGCAGCCGGGACAGGGGGCCCGAGCAGTACTTC
j_call: TRBJ2-7
v_call: TRBV5-5
d_call: TRBD1
clone_size: many

cdr3_aa: CASSYSKGAYVGSPLHF
cdr3_nt: TGTGCCAGCAGTTACTCGAAGGGGGCCTACGTGGGTTCACCCCTCCACTTT
j_call: TRBJ1-6
v_call: TRBV6-5
d_call: TRBD1
clone_size: many

cdr3_aa: CSAAVGLLNTEAFF
cdr3_nt: TGCAGTGCCGCGGTAGGATTGCTGAACACTGAAGCTTTCTTT
j_call: TRBJ1-1
v_call: TRBV20-1
d_call: .
clone_size: many

cdr3_aa: CSVFNTEAFF
cdr3_nt: TGCAGCGTTTTTAACACTGAAGCTTTCTTT
j_call: TRBJ1-1
v_call: TRBV29-1
d_call: .
clone_size: many

cdr3_aa: CASSPRDGPFSEAFF
cdr3_nt: TGCGCCAGCAGCCCTCGGGACGGGCCCTTTTCTGAAGCTTTCTTT
j_call: TRBJ1-1
v_call: TRBV4-1
d_call: .
clone_size: many

cdr3_aa: CATSDFGPAETQYF
cdr3_nt: TGTGCCACCAGTGATTTCGGACCCGCGGAGACCCAGTACTTC
j_call: TRBJ2-5
v_call: TRBV24-1
d_call: .
clone_size: many

cdr3_aa: CASSQVAENAYGYTF
cdr3_nt: TGTGCCAGCAGCCAAGTGGCCGAAAACGCCTATGGCTACACCTTC
j_call: TRBJ1-2
v_call: TRBV14
d_call: .
clone_size: many

cdr3_aa: CASSLGNRLTYEQYF
cdr3_nt: TGTGCCAGCAGCTTAGGGAACAGATTAACCTACGAGCAGTACTTC
j_call: TRBJ2-7
v_call: TRBV7-2
d_call: .
clone_size: many

cdr3_aa: CASSYLMDGTGELFF
cdr3_nt: TGTGCCAGCAGTTACTTAATGGACGGCACCGGGGAGCTGTTTTTT
j_call: TRBJ2-2
v_call: TRBV28
d_call: .
clone_size: many

cdr3_aa: CASRTGNEQYF
cdr3_nt: TGTGCCAGCAGGACAGGGAACGAGCAGTACTTC
j_call: TRBJ2-7
v_call: TRBV2
d_call: TRBD1
clone_size: many

cdr3_aa: CSARPSGGGQPQHF
cdr3_nt: TGCAGTGCTAGACCTTCAGGGGGAGGTCAGCCCCAGCATTTT
j_call: TRBJ1-5
v_call: TRBV20-1
d_call: TRBD1
clone_size: many

cdr3_aa: CASHRTVDTEAFF
cdr3_nt: TGTGCCAGCCATAGAACCGTTGACACTGAAGCTTTCTTT
j_call: TRBJ1-1
v_call: TRBV12-3/TRBV12-4
d_call: .
clone_size: .

cdr3_aa: CATHPWLAGTYEQYF
cdr3_nt: TGTGCCACCCATCCTTGGCTAGCGGGGACCTACGAGCAGTACTTC
j_call: TRBJ2-7
v_call: TRBV28
d_call: TRBD2
clone_size: many

cdr3_aa: CASSLPGGAWQPQRF
cdr3_nt: TGTGCCAGCAGTTTACCAGGGGGAGCCTGGCAGCCCCAGCGTTTT
j_call: TRBJ1-5
v_call: TRBV28
d_call: TRBD1
clone_size: .

cdr3_aa: CASSESGGEWSRGFPGELFF
cdr3_nt: TGTGCCAGCAGTGAATCGGGCGGGGAGTGGAGTAGGGGTTTTCCTGGGGAGCTGTTTTTT
j_call: TRBJ2-2
v_call: TRBV25-1
d_call: .
clone_size: few

cdr3_aa: CATRGGPYTGELFF
cdr3_nt: TGTGCCACCAGGGGGGGGCCCTACACCGGGGAGCTGTTTTTT
j_call: TRBJ2-2
v_call: TRBV15
d_call: .
clone_size: .

cdr3_aa: CASSLAGPLYGYTF
cdr3_nt: TGTGCCAGCAGCTTAGCGGGACCACTTTATGGCTACACCTTC
j_call: TRBJ1-2
v_call: TRBV7-9
d_call: .
clone_size: many

cdr3_aa: CASSLVRGETQYF
cdr3_nt: TGTGCCAGCAGCTTAGTCCGGGGGGAGACCCAGTACTTC
j_call: TRBJ2-5
v_call: TRBV7-2
d_call: .
clone_size: many

cdr3_aa: CASSSIRPSGSGYEQYF
cdr3_nt: TGTGCCAGCAGTTCGATTCGGCCTAGCGGGAGCGGTTACGAGCAGTACTTC
j_call: TRBJ2-7
v_call: TRBV6-5
d_call: TRBD2
clone_size: many

cdr3_aa: CASSPIGNTIYF
cdr3_nt: TGTGCCAGCAGCCCTATCGGAAACACCATATATTTT
j_call: TRBJ1-3
v_call: TRBV28
d_call: .
clone_size: many

cdr3_aa: CASSYRQQGETQYF
cdr3_nt: TGTGCCAGCAGTTACCGCCAGCAGGGAGAGACCCAGTACTTC
j_call: TRBJ2-5
v_call: TRBV6-5
d_call: .
clone_size: .

cdr3_aa: CSAPPGGAITEAFF
cdr3_nt: TGCAGTGCTCCCCCCGGGGGGGCAATAACTGAAGCTTTCTTT
j_call: TRBJ1-1
v_call: TRBV20-1
d_call: .
clone_size: many

cdr3_aa: CASSQHRDRSLAF
cdr3_nt: TGTGCCAGCAGCCAACACCGGGACAGGAGTTTGGCCTTC
j_call: TRBJ1-2
v_call: TRBV3-1
d_call: TRBD1
clone_size: many

cdr3_aa: CASSLLAGRDEQYF
cdr3_nt: TGTGCCAGCAGCTTACTAGCGGGGAGAGACGAGCAGTACTTC
j_call: TRBJ2-7
v_call: TRBV13
d_call: TRBD2
clone_size: many

cdr3_aa: CSAYDRDEQYF
cdr3_nt: TGCAGTGCTTATGACAGGGACGAGCAGTACTTC
j_call: TRBJ2-7
v_call: TRBV20-1
d_call: TRBD1
clone_size: many

cdr3_aa: CASSEGSNQPQHF
cdr3_nt: TGTGCCAGCAGTGAGGGCAGCAATCAGCCCCAGCATTTT
j_call: TRBJ1-5
v_call: TRBV6-4
d_call: .
clone_size: many

cdr3_aa: CASSDTGQPQHF
cdr3_nt: TGCGCCAGCAGTGATACTGGTCAGCCCCAGCATTTT
j_call: TRBJ1-5
v_call: TRBV10-1
d_call: .
clone_size: many

cdr3_aa: CASSSYSGGPRELFF
cdr3_nt: TGTGCCAGCAGCTCCTATAGCGGGGGTCCCCGGGAGCTGTTTTTT
j_call: TRBJ2-2
v_call: TRBV3-1
d_call: TRBD2
clone_size: .

cdr3_aa: CASSIDPAAGCDEQYF
cdr3_nt: TGTGCCAGTAGTATAGATCCCGCGGCAGGGTGCGACGAGCAGTACTTC
j_call: TRBJ2-7
v_call: TRBV19
d_call: .
clone_size: .